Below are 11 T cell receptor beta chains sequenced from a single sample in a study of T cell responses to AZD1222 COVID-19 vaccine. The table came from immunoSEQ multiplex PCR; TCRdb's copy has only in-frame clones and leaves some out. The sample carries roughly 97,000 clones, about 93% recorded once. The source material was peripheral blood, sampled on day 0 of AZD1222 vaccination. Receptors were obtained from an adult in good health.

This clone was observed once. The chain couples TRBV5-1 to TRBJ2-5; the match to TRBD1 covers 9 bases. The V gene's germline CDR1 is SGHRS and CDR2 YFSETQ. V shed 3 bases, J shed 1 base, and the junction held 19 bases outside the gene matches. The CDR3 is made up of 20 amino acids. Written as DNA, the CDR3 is TGCGCCAGCAGCTCCTATCCCGGACAGGGGATAGGAAAAGTCCAAGAGACCCAGTACTTC. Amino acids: CASSSYPGQGIGKVQETQYF.

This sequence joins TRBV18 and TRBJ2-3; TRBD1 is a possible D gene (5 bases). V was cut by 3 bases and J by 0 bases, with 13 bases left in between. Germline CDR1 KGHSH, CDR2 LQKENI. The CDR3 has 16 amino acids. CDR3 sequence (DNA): TGTGCCAGCTCACCGAGACCGAGACAGAGCACAGATACGCAGTATTTT. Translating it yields CASSPRPRQSTDTQYF.

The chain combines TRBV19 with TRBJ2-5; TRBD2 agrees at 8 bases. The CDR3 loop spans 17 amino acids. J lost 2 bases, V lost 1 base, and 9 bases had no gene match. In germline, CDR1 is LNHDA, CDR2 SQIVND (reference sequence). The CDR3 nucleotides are TGTGCCAGTAGTATAGGTGTTAGCCTAGCGGGTCAAGAGACCCAGTACTTC. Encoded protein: CASSIGVSLAGQETQYF.

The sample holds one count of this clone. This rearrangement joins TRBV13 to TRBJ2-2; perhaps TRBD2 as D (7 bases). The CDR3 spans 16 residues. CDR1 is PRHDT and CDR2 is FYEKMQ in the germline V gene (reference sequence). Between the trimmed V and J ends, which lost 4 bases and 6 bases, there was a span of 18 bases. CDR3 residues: CASSSELARGAGELFF. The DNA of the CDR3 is TGTGCCAGCAGCTCGGAACTAGCGAGGGGGGCCGGGGAGCTGTTTTTT.

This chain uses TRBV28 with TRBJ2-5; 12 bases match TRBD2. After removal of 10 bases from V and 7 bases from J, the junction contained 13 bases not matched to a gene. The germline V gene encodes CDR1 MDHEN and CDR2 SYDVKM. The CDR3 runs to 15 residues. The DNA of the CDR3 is TGTGCCACCCTCCCCCGACTAGCGGGAGTCGGGACCCAGTACTTC. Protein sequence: CATLPRLAGVGTQYF. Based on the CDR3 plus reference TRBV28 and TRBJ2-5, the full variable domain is DVKVTQSSRYLVKRTGEKVFLECVQDMDHENMFWYRQDPGLGLRLIYFSYDVKMKEKGDIPEGYSVSREKKERFSLILESASTNQTSMYLCATLPRLAGVGTQYFGPGTRLLVL.

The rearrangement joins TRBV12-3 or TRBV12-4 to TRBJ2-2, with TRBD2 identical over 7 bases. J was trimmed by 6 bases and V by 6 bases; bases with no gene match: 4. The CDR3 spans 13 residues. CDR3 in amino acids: CASRRLASGELFF. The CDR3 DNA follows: TGTGCCAGCAGGCGACTAGCATCCGGGGAGCTGTTTTTT.

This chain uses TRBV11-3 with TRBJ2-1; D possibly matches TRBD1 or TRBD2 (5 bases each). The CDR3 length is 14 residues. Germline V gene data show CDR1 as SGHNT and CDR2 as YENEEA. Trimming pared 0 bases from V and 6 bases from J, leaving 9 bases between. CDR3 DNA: TGTGCCAGCAGCTTAGAGGGGGTTCCCAATGAGCAGTTCTTC. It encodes CASSLEGVPNEQFF.

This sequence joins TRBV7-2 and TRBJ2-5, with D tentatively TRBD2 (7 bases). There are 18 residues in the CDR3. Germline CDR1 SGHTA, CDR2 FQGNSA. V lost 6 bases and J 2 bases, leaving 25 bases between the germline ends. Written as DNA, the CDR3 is TGTGCCAGCAGTTTTAGGGTTACCGGCGGGGGCCTACAAGAGACCCAGTACTTC. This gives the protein CASSFRVTGGGLQETQYF.

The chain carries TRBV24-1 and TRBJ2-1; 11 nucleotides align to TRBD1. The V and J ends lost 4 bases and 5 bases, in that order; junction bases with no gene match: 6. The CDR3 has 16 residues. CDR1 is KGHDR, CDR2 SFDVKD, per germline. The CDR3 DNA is TGTGCCACCAGTGACCTGGGACAGGGGGGGGACAATGAGCAGTTCTTC. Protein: CATSDLGQGGDNEQFF.

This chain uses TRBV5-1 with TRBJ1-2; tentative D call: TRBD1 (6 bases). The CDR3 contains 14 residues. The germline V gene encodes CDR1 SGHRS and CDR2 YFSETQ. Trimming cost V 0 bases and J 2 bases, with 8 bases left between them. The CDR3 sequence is CASSLDGTNYGYTF. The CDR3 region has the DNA TGCGCCAGCAGCTTGGACGGGACAAACTATGGCTACACCTTC.

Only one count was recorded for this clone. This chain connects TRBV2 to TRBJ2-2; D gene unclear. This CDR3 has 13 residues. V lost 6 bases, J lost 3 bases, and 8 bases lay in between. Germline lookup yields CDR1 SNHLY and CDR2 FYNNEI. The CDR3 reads CASRNHHTGELFF. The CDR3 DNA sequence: TGTGCCAGCAGGAATCACCACACCGGGGAGCTGTTTTTT.